Presented here are 23 T cell receptor beta chains from one specimen sequenced in a study of cytomegalovirus exposure and HLA in healthy donors. Use of 60 Vbeta and 13 Jbeta primers characterized the PCR. Clones were read by immunoSEQ multiplex PCR, and TCRdb kept only the in-frame ones, dropping some. This table has 95,000 to 150,000 clones, roughly 74% appearing once. Sequencing input: PBMCs. Receptors originate from a woman between 50 and 59 years old in good health and CMV-seropositive.

As for this clone: The sample contains more than one DNA sequence encoding this CDR3. The V and J genes are TRBV5-6 and TRBJ2-7; TRBD1 agrees at 7 bases. V lost 5 bases to trimming and J lost 0 bases; unmatched junction nucleotides: 11. The CDR3 covers 16 residues. Germline lookup yields CDR1 SGHDT and CDR2 YYEEEE. CDR3 in amino acids: CASSPLTRGSSYEQYF. The CDR3 DNA follows: TGTGCCAGCAGTCCTCTAACCAGGGGGAGCTCCTACGAGCAGTACTTC.

The chain links TRBV10-3 to TRBJ2-5; TRBD2 might be the D (5 bases). The germline CDR1 and CDR2 sequences are ENHRY and SYGVKD. Trimming shortened V by 4 bases and J by 0 bases, and 6 bases separated the two germline ends. CDR3 length equals 13 residues. The CDR3 bases are TGTGCCATCAGTGGGCGGGACCAAGAGACCCAGTACTTC. Translation gives CAISGRDQETQYF.

The V gene is TRBV27, the J gene TRBJ1-5; D might be TRBD1 (6 bases). V lost 4 bases, J lost 4 bases, and 14 bases lay in between. There are 15 residues in the CDR3. The germline gives CDR1 MNHEY, CDR2 SMNVEV (reference sequence). The CDR3 nucleotides read TGTGCCAGCAGTTCCGGACAGCTCGGGAATCAGCCCCAGCATTTT. This sequence encodes CASSSGQLGNQPQHF.

The sample holds one count of this clone. The chain joins TRBV5-4 to TRBJ2-4, with 9 bases lining up with TRBD1. Per the germline V gene, CDR1 is SGHNT and CDR2 is YYREEE (reference sequence). The trim removed 4 bases at V and 10 bases at J, leaving 9 bases unmatched. The CDR3 totals 14 residues. In nucleotides, the CDR3 is TGTGCCAGCAGCCGACAGGGGGACCCTTGGATTCAGTACTTC. Its translation: CASSRQGDPWIQYF.

Only one count was recorded for this clone. The chain links TRBV4-1 to TRBJ2-2; 8 positions match TRBD1. The CDR3 sequence is 18 residues long. Germline V CDR1 and CDR2: MGHRA, YSYEKL. Germline trimming cut 1 base from V and 3 bases from J; bases unmatched to any gene: 10. For the CDR3, the DNA is TGCGCCAGCAGCCAAGTAGTAGGACAGGGAATTTACACCGGGGAGCTGTTTTTT. The encoded protein is CASSQVVGQGIYTGELFF.

This clone was recorded once. The V and J genes are TRBV29-1 and TRBJ2-1; D may be TRBD1 (6 bases). CDR1 and CDR2 from the germline V gene are SQVTM and ANQGSEA. The CDR3 totals 16 residues. Trimming took 1 base from V and 0 from J, leaving 13 bases between them. CDR3 DNA sequence: TGCAGCGTTGAAGGTGGGGGCCTTAGCTCCTACAATGAGCAGTTCTTC. Translated: CSVEGGGLSSYNEQFF.

CDR3 DNA sequence: TGTGCCAGCAGTGAATTTTTCAGACAGGATAGCAATCAGCCCCAGCATTTT. As protein: CASSEFFRQDSNQPQHF. The rearrangement joins TRBV6-1 to TRBJ1-5, with D tentatively TRBD1 (6 bases). There are 17 residues in the CDR3. Per the germline V gene, CDR1 is MNHNS and CDR2 is SASEGT. Trimming removed 2 bases from V and 0 bases from J, with 14 bases in between.

The chain uses TRBV5-1 and TRBJ1-2; D is undetermined. The CDR3 consists of 15 residues. V gave up 0 bases and J gave up 3 bases, with 12 bases separating them. Germline V gene data show CDR1 as SGHRS and CDR2 as YFSETQ. DNA for the CDR3: TGCGCCAGCAGCTTGGCCCCCCAGAATCACTATGGCTACACCTTC. This codes for CASSLAPQNHYGYTF.

The chain combines TRBV5-4 with TRBJ1-6, with TRBD1 matching 8 bases. The V segment lost 5 bases and the J segment 4 bases; nucleotides outside the gene matches: 8. Germline V CDR1 and CDR2: SGHNT, YYREEE (reference sequence). The CDR3 extends over 16 amino acids. CDR3 sequence: CASSHSDRAYNSPLHF. CDR3 sequence (DNA): TGTGCCAGCAGTCACTCGGACAGGGCTTATAATTCACCCCTCCACTTT.

This clone was found a few times. Here the CDR3 DNA reads TGTGCCAGCAGTCCACTAGCGGGGGTAGTGGATACGCAGTATTTT. This sequence encodes CASSPLAGVVDTQYF. The rearrangement joins TRBV2 to TRBJ2-3; 11 bases line up with TRBD2. The V segment lost 5 bases and the J segment 6 bases; nucleotides outside the gene matches: 7. Germline V gives CDR1 SNHLY, CDR2 FYNNEI. The CDR3 extends over 15 amino acids.

This clone appeared a few times. The J gene is TRBJ1-6, the V gene TRBV15, with D hard to call. The CDR3 sequence is 17 residues long. Germline CDR1 and CDR2: LNHNV and YYDKDF (reference sequence). Trimming took 0 bases from V and 14 from J, leaving 23 bases between them. The CDR3 DNA reads as TGTGCCACCAGCAGAGACTTGGGAGAAACAACCCCCGAATCCCTCCACTTT. Translating it yields CATSRDLGETTPESLHF.

With regard to this clone: This sample also contains other DNA sequences that code for the same CDR3. The genes are TRBV19 and TRBJ2-7; 12 bases line up with TRBD2. The CDR3 length is 14 residues. CDR1 and CDR2 from the germline V gene are LNHDA and SQIVND (reference sequence). V dropped 5 bases and J dropped 3; count of bases not matched to a gene: 2. CDR3 in amino acids: CASSPGLAGYEQYF. CDR3 nucleotide sequence: TGTGCCAGTAGTCCGGGACTAGCGGGCTACGAGCAGTACTTC.

The gene calls are TRBV11-2 and TRBJ2-6, with TRBD2 as a possible D gene (6 bases). Deletions cut 5 bases from V and 4 bases from J, with 15 bases between. The CDR3 sequence is 16 residues long. Germline loops: CDR1 SGHAT, CDR2 FQNNGV. In DNA form, the CDR3 reads TGTGCCAGCAGCCTCACCGGGGGACCAGGGGCCAACGTCCTGACTTTC. Protein sequence: CASSLTGGPGANVLTF.

J is TRBJ2-7 and V is TRBV7-2; 10 bases match TRBD2. V gave up 3 bases and J gave up 2 bases; unmatched junction bases: 7. CDR1 and CDR2 from the germline V gene are SGHTA and FQGNSA. The CDR3 runs 16 residues. The CDR3 DNA follows: TGTGCCAGCAGCTTCCGGGCTAGCGGGGGACCCTACGAGCAGTACTTC. This encodes CASSFRASGGPYEQYF.

This chain links TRBV7-9 with TRBJ1-6; no clear D gene. V dropped 6 bases and J dropped 10 bases, with 13 bases sitting between them. CDR3 length equals 13 residues. Germline CDR1 is SEHNR and CDR2 is FQNEAQ (reference sequence). CDR3 in amino acids: CASRRDGSSPLHF. As DNA, the CDR3 is TGTGCCAGCAGACGTGACGGGAGCTCACCCCTCCACTTT.

The chain is built from TRBV27 and TRBJ1-4; TRBD1 agrees at 8 bases. Germline CDR1 and CDR2: MNHEY and SMNVEV (reference sequence). CDR3 length: 14 residues. V lost 6 bases and J lost 9; bases outside the gene matches: 9. The DNA of the CDR3 is TGTGCCAGCAGCCTACAGGGGGGAACGAAAAAACTGTTTTTT. It yields the protein CASSLQGGTKKLFF. The full variable domain, with the rest looked up from reference TRBV27 and TRBJ1-4, is EAQVTQNPRYLITVTGKKLTVTCSQNMNHEYMSWYRQDPGLGLRQIYYSMNVEVTDKGDVPEGYKVSRKEKRNFPLILESPSPNQTSLYFCASSLQGGTKKLFFGSGTQLSVL.

The chain combines TRBV6-1 with TRBJ1-1; 7 bases fit TRBD1. V shed 7 bases, J shed 5 bases, and the junction held 7 bases outside the gene matches. Germline V gene lookup returns CDR1 MNHNS and CDR2 SASEGT. The CDR3 consists of 13 residues. The CDR3 sequence: CASIRQGKTEAFF. DNA for the CDR3: TGTGCCAGCATCAGACAGGGTAAAACTGAAGCTTTCTTT.

This chain connects TRBV25-1 to TRBJ1-2; 9 nucleotides match TRBD1. The CDR3 loop spans 14 amino acids. Trimming took 7 bases from V and 3 from J; bases not matched to a gene: 6. The V gene's germline CDR1 is MGHDK and CDR2 SYGVNS. This chain's CDR3 is CASTRGQGHYGYTF. The CDR3 DNA is TGTGCCAGCACAAGGGGACAGGGCCACTATGGCTACACCTTC.

Only a few counts were recorded for this clone. The chain is built from TRBV7-2 and TRBJ1-2, with D perhaps TRBD1 (5 bases). The ends were cut back, 1 base at V and 7 bases at J, with 10 bases in the middle. The CDR3 has 13 residues. Germline CDR1 SGHTA, CDR2 FQGNSA. The CDR3 nucleotides are TGTGCCAGCAGCTTAGGACTGGGGGGTGGCTACACCTTC. Protein: CASSLGLGGGYTF.

This rearrangement joins TRBV19 to TRBJ2-7; D is unresolved. The CDR3 length is 13 residues. Germline V lookup: CDR1 LNHDA, CDR2 SQIVND (reference sequence). Trimming removed 5 bases at V and 3 bases at J, with 11 bases between. CDR3 region: CASSRTTIYEQYF. For the CDR3, the DNA is TGTGCCAGTAGTCGTACAACGATCTACGAGCAGTACTTC.

This clone showed up just once. The V gene is TRBV6-5, the J gene TRBJ2-5; 8 bases fit TRBD2. The CDR3 sequence is 13 residues long. CDR1 MNHEY and CDR2 SVGAGI come from the germline V gene. V dropped 7 bases and J dropped 2; count of bases not matched to a gene: 3. As DNA, the CDR3 is TGTGCCAGCATGGCTAGCGGGCAAGAGACCCAGTACTTC. Translation: CASMASGQETQYF.

The V gene is TRBV11-3, the J gene TRBJ2-3; maybe TRBD2 (5 bases). The V and J ends lost 4 bases and 3 bases respectively, with 14 bases between them. CDR3 length equals 15 residues. The germline V gene encodes CDR1 SGHNT and CDR2 YENEEA. CDR3 residues: CASSSRGPGTDTQYF. The CDR3 DNA follows: TGTGCCAGCAGCTCCCGGGGTCCAGGAACAGATACGCAGTATTTT.

The rearrangement links TRBV7-2 to TRBJ2-7, with D hard to call. Germline V lookup: CDR1 SGHTA, CDR2 FQGNSA. Trimming removed 5 bases from V and 4 bases from J, with 9 bases in between. The CDR3 is 12 amino acids. DNA for the CDR3: TGTGCCAGCAGCGAACAGCTTTACGAGCAGTACTTC. This encodes CASSEQLYEQYF.